The text below deals with one TCR beta chain. Its matching antigen is unknown. These data are taken from a study of beta chain features in type 1 diabetes. Study results and caveats: The question left open here concerned HLA type influencing TCRB rearrangement. Within each of all four CD4+ subsets, Type 1 diabetes patients had TCRB CDR3s that were moderately but significantly shorter.

The ends were cut back, 5 bases at V and 1 base at J, with 9 bases in the middle. The V gene's germline CDR1 is MGHRA and CDR2 YSYEKL. This CDR3 contains 14 residues. Since all of the isolated RNA was reverse transcribed, expressed TCRB transcripts were what got sequenced. Profiling relied on immunoSEQ multiplex PCR, and the TCRdb table lists in-frame clones only, not all of them. The data show about 370,000 clones, 9.6% seen once. The sample comprised central memory CD4+ T cells from blood. This sequence joins TRBV4-1 and TRBJ1-3; D is ambiguous. The receptor comes from a young man with type 1 diabetes. CDR3: CASSWKASGNTIYF. The CDR3 DNA reads TGCGCCAGCAGCTGGAAAGCATCTGGAAACACCATATATTTT.